This is a list of T cell receptor beta chains from one sample in a study of cytomegalovirus exposure and HLA in healthy donors. Libraries were prepared by immunoSEQ multiplex PCR; TCRdb keeps only in-frame clonotypes and omits some of them. The table includes roughly 220,000 clones, approximately 88% detected once. The sequencing input was PBMCs. The receptors derive from a woman in her 30s in good health and CMV-seropositive. The conserved cysteine and the conserved F or W are not part of the CDR3 here. Size tells how often a clone was seen (once, few, many) or the class of an expanded clone, and some rows leave it out.

ASTPTVAVHGYT,12,few,TRBV28
ASSLENTGEAF,11,NA,TRBV7-9
ASGPSGGEQF,10,NA,TRBV12-5
ASSITTSGTPETQY,14,NA,TRBV7-2
ASSLAGVTGELF,12,once,TRBV14
ASSVEAGGGNEQF,13,NA,TRBV9
AWSKSYEQY,9,NA,TRBV30
AWSVQGVSYEQY,12,NA,TRBV30
ASSVGEGRSYEQY,13,NA,TRBV9
ASSPLGTALEQY,12,NA,TRBV5-6
ASSSGMNTEAF,11,NA,TRBV28
ASSQTPGLTEQY,12,NA,TRBV11-2
ASSSNGYT,8,NA,TRBV28
ASSSQGPSTDTQY,13,NA,TRBV28
ASSEDRVSLYSNQPQH,16,NA,TRBV6-1
ASSLGGFGDTQY,12,NA,TRBV5-6
AISEGLLGEYNYGYT,15,NA,TRBV10-3
ASSENQGNYGYT,12,NA,TRBV2
ASTPRTGTAYGYT,13,NA,TRBV7-2
ASNRQVQETQY,11,NA,TRBV9
ATSRDRGQNTEAF,13,NA,TRBV15
ASSVTWRGRGETQY,14,NA,TRBV2
ASKQRDEQY,9,NA,TRBV2
ASTDLPLAGAGSYEQY,16,NA,TRBV5-4
AWREGASYGYT,11,NA,TRBV30
ASSSVPGQGTNTGELF,16,NA,TRBV7-8
TGGTNDEQF,9,NA,TRBV29-1
ASKETSRETQY,11,NA,TRBV5-1
AWSEVLGNEQF,11,NA,TRBV30
ASSSQGNYGYT,11,NA,TRBV28